Included here is one T cell receptor beta chain sequence, with context. Its antigen has not been determined. No per-base quality is available; no much larger clone lies one base away. At the junction V is shortened by 5 bases and J by 3 bases, with 8 bases in between. Including cysteine and phenylalanine, the CDR3 has 12 amino acids. The sequence is cut down to CDR3 DNA, 36 bases in frame from base 1. Looking up the germline V gene yields CDR1 SNHLY and CDR2 FYNNEI. The meaning of the sample's time point label: blood sample drawn before combined kidney and bone marrow transplant. Thawed PBMCs were FACS-sorted into unstimulated Tregs (CD4+CD25+CD127-), CD4+ non-Tregs (CD4+CD25-), CD4 cells and CD8 cells. Prior to Treg sorting, thawed PBMCs were rested overnight at 37 degrees C with 200 IU/ml IL-2. The patients were a handful of recipients of combined kidney and bone marrow transplants from the ITN036ST trial, and samples were available only for these trial subjects. Healthy control blood was processed to PBMCs by Ficoll density gradient and cryopreserved, and patient PBMCs were collected before and after transplant.

For TCRbeta CDR3 sequencing, genomic DNA from the sorted cells was extracted using the QIAGEN DNeasy Blood and Tissue Kit. High-throughput TCRbeta CDR3 sequencing, which included PCR amplification with bias correction and internal controls, was done commercially through immunoSEQ. In the original analysis: A unique productive TCRbeta sequence was defined by the CDR3 nucleotide sequence when primers matched, and otherwise by the CDR3 amino acid sequence together with the Vbeta and Jbeta genes. As a correction for sorting error, sequences shared between sorted populations at a frequency ratio of 2:1 or less were discarded, and the remaining shared sequences were assigned to the higher population. A sequence counted as donor-reactive if, in CFSE-low cells, the sequence had a frequency of at least 0.01% and was expanded at least 5-fold compared with unstimulated cells. Repertoire divergence was quantified by Jensen-Shannon divergence calculated from the top 100 TCRbeta sequences ranked by frequency. For samples with multiple sequencing runs, sorting error was corrected separately for each run before the runs were pooled. The source is immuneACCESS, and TCRdb retained only in-frame sequences with V and J called. Part of the clones is not carried over; for the studies checked, unresolved V genes explain less than half of this, and the remainder is unexplained. Clonal size and the V and J genes are those of that table, whereas D and trimming came from the DNA. The sample data list 70,000 to 95,000 clones, and roughly 90% of these were observed just once. The ten largest clones take up approximately 0.33% of the sample.

The sample is drawn from a study of Tregs in tolerant kidney transplant recipients (dated by TCRdb to about 2019). For context, the study as a whole: The transplants used related donors with nonmyeloablative bone marrow transplantation, and mixed chimerism in the human trials was transient. Before combined kidney and bone marrow transplantation, this study identified donor-specific regulatory T cells using TCRbeta sequencing and then followed those same cells after transplant. On the study overall, not on this receptor specifically: Because only a small number of patients were included, the study had limitations, and the results will need to be validated in larger populations as well as under other immunosuppression protocols. Biological reproducibility was not directly addressed, though technical replication error appeared minimal. For some patients, the PCR primers changed as time went on, which meant samples from those patients could not be compared with one another at the nucleotide level. Expanding Tregs with activated donor B cells appeared to identify the most biologically relevant and donor-specific TCRbeta repertoire. Donor-specific Treg expansion exceeded global Treg expansion in tolerant patients, suggesting antigen-driven rather than nonspecific expansion.

The sequence links TRBV2 to TRBJ2-7; the D gene is not confidently resolved. The receptor was isolated from a human donor who received a combined kidney and bone marrow transplant. The sample consisted of Tregs from blood, taken before the transplant. The DNA reads TGTGCCAGCAGTCCCTCCAACTACGAGCAGTACTTC. Its amino acids are CASSPSNYEQYF.